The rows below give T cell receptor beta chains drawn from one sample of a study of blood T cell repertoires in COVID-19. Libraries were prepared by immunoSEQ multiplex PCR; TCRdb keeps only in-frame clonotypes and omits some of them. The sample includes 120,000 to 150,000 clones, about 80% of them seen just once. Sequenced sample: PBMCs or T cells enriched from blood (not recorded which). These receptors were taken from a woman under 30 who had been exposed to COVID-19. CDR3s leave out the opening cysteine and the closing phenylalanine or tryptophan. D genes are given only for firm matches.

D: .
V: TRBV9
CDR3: ASSVGLGSLYEQY

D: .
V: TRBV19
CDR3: ASSTGLHPTDTQY

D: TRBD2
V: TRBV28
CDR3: ASSAGLAGVGNIQY

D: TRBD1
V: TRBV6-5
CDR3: AFDPGQGDGYT

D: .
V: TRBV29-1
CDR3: SVEVAGNEQF

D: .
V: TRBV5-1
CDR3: ASSFSTPNTEAF

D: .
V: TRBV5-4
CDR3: ASAKERSYINEQF

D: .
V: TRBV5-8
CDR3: ASSLGTNGVYQPQH

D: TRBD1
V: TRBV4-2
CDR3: ASSRLRDRDSPLH

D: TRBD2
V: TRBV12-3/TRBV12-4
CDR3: ASSFGGNYEQY

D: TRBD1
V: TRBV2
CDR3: ASSETGESLF

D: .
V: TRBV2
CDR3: ASSRQPTNEKLF

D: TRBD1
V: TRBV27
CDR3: ASRSKPWTGQGYT

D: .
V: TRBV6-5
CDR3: ASSYSWGLNTEAF

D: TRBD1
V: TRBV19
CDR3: ASSLRGRWNQPQH

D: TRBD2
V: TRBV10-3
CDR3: AISDSGRDNEQF

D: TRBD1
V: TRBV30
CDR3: AWSDPGGLGGRTEAF

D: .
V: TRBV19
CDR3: ASLHRAVGNTIY

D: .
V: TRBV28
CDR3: ASSLDRNYGYT

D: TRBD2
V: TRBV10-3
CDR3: AISSGVAGGSGANVLT

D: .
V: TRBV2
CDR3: ASSDTPRQPQH

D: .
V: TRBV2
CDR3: ASSDTPNSPLH

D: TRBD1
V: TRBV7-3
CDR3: ASSLEGQGVSPLH

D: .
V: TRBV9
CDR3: ASSVGGVRGTDTQY

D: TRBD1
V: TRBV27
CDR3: ASRSGGSDYGYT

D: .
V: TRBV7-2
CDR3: ASSLGQGSTEAF

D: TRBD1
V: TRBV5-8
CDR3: ASSGAQGARAEAF

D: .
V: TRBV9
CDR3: ASSVALDEQF

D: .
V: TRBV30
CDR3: AWDAGGNQPQH

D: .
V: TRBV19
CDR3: ASAMGGTNTGELF

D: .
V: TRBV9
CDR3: ASSVGGPNSPLH

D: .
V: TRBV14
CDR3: ASSPGWWRTKVPHYEQY

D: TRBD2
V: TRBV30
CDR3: AWSKLLAGVYNEQF

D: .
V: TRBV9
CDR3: ASSPHHGGSYNEQF

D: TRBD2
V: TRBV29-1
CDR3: SVALAGVNTGELF

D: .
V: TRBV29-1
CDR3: SVEIGRAYEQY

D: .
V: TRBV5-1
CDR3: ASSLVDAVPYNEQF

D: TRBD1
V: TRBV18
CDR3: ASSHGQGGSFEQY

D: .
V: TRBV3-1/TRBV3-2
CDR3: ASSQVSREGTTGELF

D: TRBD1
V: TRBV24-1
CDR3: ATSDLSCGRDRDQPQH

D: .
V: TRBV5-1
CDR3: ASSLARSGTGELF

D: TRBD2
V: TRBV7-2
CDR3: ASSLPHSGSSYNEQF